The 25 T cell receptor beta chains given below trace back to one sample, sequenced in a study of a mutant IDH1 vaccine in newly diagnosed glioma. Time point of the sample: week 23, last vaccination. The study gave 300 ug of mutant IDH1 20-mer peptide per vaccine dose, with topical imiquimod. TCRdb's table, derived via immunoSEQ multiplex PCR, lists solely in-frame clones and lacks some. This table has tens of thousands of clones, about four fifths appearing once. Their target antigens are unknown. Material: PBMCs, obtained from a glioma patient whose treatment included an IDH1 peptide vaccine. The receptors stem from a man aged 35 to 55 with glioma.

The genes are TRBV30 and TRBJ2-3, with unresolved D. Germline lookup yields CDR1 GTSNPN and CDR2 SVGIG (reference sequence). V lost 4 bases to trimming and J lost 3 bases, with 5 bases between them. The CDR3 length is 11 residues. The chain's CDR3 is CAWTYTDTQYF. The CDR3 nucleotides read TGTGCCTGGACCTATACAGATACGCAGTATTTT.

The rearrangement uses TRBV6-6 and TRBJ1-2; D not resolved. Trimming removed 4 bases at V and 6 bases at J, with 9 bases between. Per the germline V gene, CDR1 is MNHNY and CDR2 is SVGAGI (reference sequence). The CDR3 sequence is 12 residues long. The CDR3 protein is CASSFGEDGYTF. CDR3 nucleotide sequence: TGTGCCAGCAGTTTCGGGGAGGATGGCTACACCTTC.

The genes are TRBV5-4 and TRBJ2-7; 12 positions agree with TRBD1. The CDR3 is 16 amino acids. Losses at the gene ends were 0 bases for V and 2 bases for J; bases not matched to a gene: 3. From germline, CDR1 is SGHNT and CDR2 YYREEE (reference sequence). CDR3 sequence reads: CASSLGGQGAPYEQYF. CDR3 DNA sequence: TGTGCCAGCAGCTTGGGGGGACAGGGGGCGCCCTACGAGCAGTACTTC. Using reference TRBV5-4 and TRBJ2-7 for the parts outside the CDR3, the full variable domain is ETGVTQSPTHLIKTRGQQVTLRCSSQSGHNTVSWYQQALGQGPQFIFQYYREEENGRGNFPPRFSGLQFPNYSSELNVNALELDDSALYLCASSLGGQGAPYEQYFGPGTRLTVT.

The gene calls are TRBV27 and TRBJ1-1, with D possibly matching TRBD1 (5 bases). Trimming cost V 7 bases and J 5 bases, with 17 bases left between them. The CDR3 has 14 residues. Germline CDR1 reads MNHEY; CDR2 reads SMNVEV (reference sequence). The CDR3 region is CASTEFGGRTEAFF. CDR3 coding DNA: TGTGCCAGCACCGAGTTCGGGGGGAGAACTGAAGCTTTCTTT.

The chain couples TRBV6-5 to TRBJ1-4; D not resolved. The CDR3 is 16 amino acids. Between the trimmed V and J ends, which lost 0 bases and 0 bases, there was a span of 8 bases. In germline, CDR1 is MNHEY, CDR2 SVGAGI. The CDR3 coding sequence is TGTGCCAGCAGTTACTCCCGGGAAGCAACTAATGAAAAACTGTTTTTT. As protein: CASSYSREATNEKLFF.

The J gene is TRBJ2-3, the V gene TRBV19; D is perhaps TRBD2 (5 bases). The CDR3 runs to 13 residues. The V and J ends lost 6 bases and 4 bases respectively, with 11 bases between them. Germline-derived CDR1 and CDR2 are LNHDA and SQIVND (reference sequence). The CDR3 here is CASSGEPADTQYF. The CDR3 DNA follows: TGTGCCAGTAGCGGGGAGCCGGCAGATACGCAGTATTTT.

This chain joins TRBV6-1 and TRBJ2-6, with D tentatively TRBD2 (6 bases). The CDR3 loop spans 15 amino acids. V was trimmed by 8 bases and J by 2 bases, leaving 13 bases between them. CDR1 is MNHNS and CDR2 is SASEGT in the germline V gene. The CDR3 is CASGGLRAGANVLTF. The CDR3 region has the DNA TGTGCCAGCGGAGGACTAAGGGCTGGGGCCAACGTCCTGACTTTC.

The V and J genes are TRBV6-1 and TRBJ2-7; tentatively, D is TRBD2 (7 bases). CDR3 size: 14 residues. Trimming left V 6 bases short and J 3 bases short, with 15 bases between. Germline values: CDR1 MNHNS, CDR2 SASEGT. CDR3 nucleotide sequence: TGTGCCAGCAGACCCGGGGGGCCGGGCTACGAGCAGTACTTC. Residues: CASRPGGPGYEQYF.

The chain recombines TRBV4-1 with TRBJ2-6; D gene ambiguous. CDR3 length: 16 residues. Trimming pared 3 bases from V and 2 bases from J, leaving 11 bases between. The V gene's germline CDR1 is MGHRA and CDR2 YSYEKL. The CDR3 nucleotides read TGCGCCAGCAGCCACAACCTGGGTGCTGGGGCCAACGTCCTGACTTTC. It codes for CASSHNLGAGANVLTF.

The chain employs TRBV4-1 and TRBJ1-1; no reliable D call. CDR1 is MGHRA, CDR2 YSYEKL, per germline. Trimming took off 3 bases at V and 1 base at J, with 12 bases between the two ends. The CDR3 contains 15 residues. This CDR3 is CASSHPGGTNTEAFF. The CDR3 DNA follows: TGCGCCAGCAGCCACCCCGGCGGCACGAACACTGAAGCTTTCTTT.

V and J are TRBV7-9 and TRBJ1-2, with 7 positions matching TRBD1. The V gene's germline CDR1 is SEHNR and CDR2 FQNEAQ (reference sequence). The CDR3 is 14 residues long. V lost 4 bases to trimming and J lost 2 bases; unmatched junction nucleotides: 4. The CDR3: CASSSRDSNYGYTF. The CDR3 bases are TGTGCCAGCAGCTCCCGGGACAGCAACTATGGCTACACCTTC.

The chain has TRBV11-2 and TRBJ1-2; D is perhaps TRBD1 (5 bases). Deletions cut 1 base from V and 1 base from J, with 19 bases between. Germline assignment: CDR1 SGHAT and CDR2 FQNNGV. The CDR3 is 18 residues long. Here the CDR3 reads CASSLAGDPSVRNYGYTF. The CDR3 region has the DNA TGTGCCAGCAGCTTAGCGGGGGACCCAAGCGTCCGTAACTATGGCTACACCTTC.

The chain uses TRBV2 and TRBJ1-6; 8 bases fit TRBD1. The junction had 5 bases not matched to a gene; V was cut back by 6 bases and J by 7 bases. Germline assignment: CDR1 SNHLY and CDR2 FYNNEI. The CDR3 is 14 residues long. CDR3 DNA: TGTGCCAGCAGGGGCGGACAGGGAAATTCACCCCTCCACTTT. Its protein is CASRGGQGNSPLHF.

The chain recombines TRBV4-2 with TRBJ2-5; D is possibly TRBD1 (6 bases). Trimming left V 0 bases short and J 10 bases short, with 15 bases between. Per germline, CDR1 LGHNA and CDR2 YNFKEQ. This CDR3 is 14 amino acids long. The CDR3 reads CASSQEGTSGDQYF. CDR3 sequence (DNA): TGTGCCAGCAGCCAAGAGGGGACCTCAGGGGACCAGTACTTC.

The rearrangement uses TRBV25-1 and TRBJ1-3; D may be TRBD1 (6 bases). With 3 bases removed from V and 7 bases from J, the gap between germline ends came to 16 bases. This CDR3 has 15 amino acids. Germline CDR1 MGHDK, CDR2 SYGVNS. The CDR3 sequence is CASSDRGQTGNTIYF. The CDR3 nucleotides read TGTGCCAGCAGTGATCGCGGACAGACAGGCAACACCATATATTTT.

The chain uses TRBV9 and TRBJ2-1, with 9 positions matching TRBD2. J gave up 9 bases and V 0 bases, and 7 bases lay outside the gene matches. The germline V gene encodes CDR1 SGDLS and CDR2 YYNGEE. The CDR3 extends over 15 amino acids. The DNA of the CDR3 is TGTGCCAGCAGCGTAGGAGGCGGGGGGGCAGTTGAGCAGTTCTTC. The encoded protein is CASSVGGGGAVEQFF.

The genes are TRBV27 and TRBJ1-1; D is perhaps TRBD1 (5 bases). Germline CDR1 is MNHEY and CDR2 is SMNVEV (reference sequence). V lost 4 bases, J lost 4 bases, and 10 bases lay in between. The CDR3 contains 13 residues. The DNA for the CDR3 is TGTGCCAGCAGTTCCTGGGGGGGCACTGAAGCTTTCTTT. Amino acid sequence: CASSSWGGTEAFF.

CDR3 nucleotide sequence: TGTGCCAGTAGTACGCTAGCGGGAACCGGGGAGCTGTTTTTT. It translates to CASSTLAGTGELFF. This chain connects TRBV19 to TRBJ2-2; 9 bases fit TRBD2. CDR1 is LNHDA, CDR2 SQIVND, per germline (reference sequence). V shed 4 bases, J shed 5 bases, and the junction held 2 bases outside the gene matches. The CDR3 runs 14 residues.

The J gene is TRBJ2-3, the V gene TRBV13; TRBD2 is a possible D gene (7 bases). Germline values: CDR1 PRHDT, CDR2 FYEKMQ (reference sequence). The CDR3 totals 14 residues. Trimming pared 3 bases from V and 4 bases from J, leaving 11 bases between. The CDR3 region is CASSLRGGADTQYF. CDR3 nucleotide sequence: TGTGCCAGCAGCTTGAGAGGGGGGGCAGATACGCAGTATTTT.

V is TRBV11-1 and J is TRBJ1-2; TRBD1 is a possible D gene (5 bases). CDR1 is SGHAT, CDR2 FQDESV, per germline (reference sequence). The CDR3 is 14 residues long. Trimming took 5 bases from V and 0 from J, leaving 10 bases between them. This CDR3 is CASSLGQTNYGYTF. CDR3 nucleotides: TGTGCCAGCAGCCTTGGACAAACTAACTATGGCTACACCTTC.

V gene TRBV9 combines with J gene TRBJ2-7; either TRBD1 or TRBD2 may supply D (7 bases each). The V and J ends lost 2 bases and 5 bases respectively, with 20 bases between them. The CDR3 runs to 16 residues. Per germline, CDR1 SGDLS and CDR2 YYNGEE. As DNA, the CDR3 is TGTGCCAGCAGCGTGGGGGAGGGGGCCGCGCGGCACGAGCAGTACTTC. Encoded protein: CASSVGEGAARHEQYF.

This clone was seen a few times. V usage is TRBV5-1 and J usage is TRBJ2-3; possible D gene TRBD1, 6 bases. V lost 3 bases to trimming and J lost 6 bases, with 14 bases between them. This CDR3 is 14 amino acids long. Germline CDR1 reads SGHRS; CDR2 reads YFSETQ. In nucleotides, the CDR3 is TGCGCCAGCAGCTCGATGGGGGCGTTTGATACGCAGTATTTT. This translates into CASSSMGAFDTQYF.

As DNA, the CDR3 is TGCGCCAGCAGCCTCACCCCCGGGGTGGCGGGGACCTACGAGCAGTACTTC. The encoded protein is CASSLTPGVAGTYEQYF. V is TRBV4-1 and J is TRBJ2-7, with D maybe TRBD2 (6 bases). This CDR3 is built from 17 residues. Germline CDR1 MGHRA, CDR2 YSYEKL. V was cut by 4 bases and J by 2 bases, with 21 bases left in between.

This clone is medium-sized by share. V is TRBV2 and J is TRBJ2-3; tentative D call: TRBD2 (5 bases). CDR3 length equals 15 residues. The germline V and J ends were trimmed by 2 bases and 2 bases, with 11 bases remaining between them. Germline-derived CDR1 and CDR2 are SNHLY and FYNNEI. The CDR3 bases are TGTGCCAGCAGTGAATCCGCGGGCTACACAGATACGCAGTATTTT. Translation: CASSESAGYTDTQYF. Full variable domain (rest looked up from reference TRBV2 and TRBJ2-3): EPEVTQTPSHQVTQMGQEVILRCVPISNHLYFYWYRQILGQKVEFLVSFYNNEISEKSEIFDDQFSVERPDGSNFTLKIRSTKLEDSAMYFCASSESAGYTDTQYFGPGTRLTVL.

V is TRBV30 and J is TRBJ2-6, with 7 bases aligning to TRBD1. This CDR3 region has 17 residues. CDR1 is GTSNPN and CDR2 is SVGIG in the germline V gene (reference sequence). The V gene end was trimmed by 2 bases and the J gene end by 0 bases; junction bases not matched to a gene: 7. The CDR3, as DNA: TGTGCCTGGAGTCGAACAGGGGTCGACTCTGGGGCCAACGTCCTGACTTTC. As protein: CAWSRTGVDSGANVLTF.